The TCR beta chain under discussion was sequenced for a study of blood T cells in healthy people across ages. Study overall: Capture via template switching afforded approximately one barcoded beta molecule per two T cells. Study-wide results and limits: Age showed a roughly linear inverse relationship with TCR beta diversity per million T cells.

A second PCR, run for 7 to 11 cycles, used a sample-barcoded 5' primer plus a J-beta primer mix. Each cDNA molecule was tagged by a template-switch adaptor with 12 random nucleotides. All samples gave at least 3 million CDR3-containing paired-end reads. TCRdb used MiXCR to reprocess the 5' RACE reads, holding one entry per CDR3 protein. The sample has under 850,000 distinct CDR3 sequences, around 36% seen once; the top ten hold approximately 13%. V shed 2 bases, J shed 7 bases, and the junction held 8 bases outside the gene matches. The CDR3 contains 15 residues. This clonotype has a handful of counts. The target antigen is unknown.

This clonotype was obtained from a young man in good health. This chain uses TRBV12-3 or TRBV12-4 with TRBJ2-1, with 7 positions matching TRBD2. The material sequenced was blood. In DNA, the CDR3 is TGTGCCAGCAGTTTAAGGGCGGGGGAAGGGAATGAGCAGTTCTTC. Its translation is CASSLRAGEGNEQFF.